These T cell receptor beta chains were read from a single sample in a study of cytomegalovirus exposure and HLA in healthy donors. Libraries were prepared by immunoSEQ multiplex PCR; TCRdb keeps only in-frame clonotypes and omits some of them. The sample lists more than 55,000 clones, roughly four fifths occurring once. The sample consisted of PBMCs. The receptors stem from a woman aged 55 to 70 in good health and CMV-seropositive. The CDR3 runs from the conserved cysteine through the conserved F or W. A D gene is named only where the DNA matches it firmly. The size of a clone is reported for some rows only, either as once, few or many, or as a class for expanded clones.

cdr3_nt cdr3_aa d_call j_call clone_size v_call
TGTGCCAGCACCAGTGGGTCTGGGGGCTCACCCCTCCACTTT CASTSGSGGSPLHF . TRBJ1-6 . TRBV6-5
TGTGCCAGCTCACCGGAAGGGGGGGGCGCGAATGGCTACACCTTC CASSPEGGGANGYTF . TRBJ1-2 . TRBV18
TGTGCCAGTAGTGTTAAAACCGGGACAAATAATTCACCCCTCCACTTT CASSVKTGTNNSPLHF . TRBJ1-6 . TRBV19
TGTGCCAGCTCACCCCTTCGGGGGGATGGCTACACCTTC CASSPLRGDGYTF . TRBJ1-2 . TRBV18
TGTGCCAGCAGTGCGGCGAGGGGCTACACCTTC CASSAARGYTF . TRBJ1-2 . TRBV2
TGTGCCAGCAGCCAAAACGCGGGAGAACCCTACGAGCAGTACTTC CASSQNAGEPYEQYF TRBD2 TRBJ2-7 . TRBV7-6
TGTGCCAGCAGGACAGGGTTAGGCGAGCAGTACTTC CASRTGLGEQYF TRBD1 TRBJ2-7 . TRBV6-5
TGTGCCAGCAGTGAAGCGCGACAGATTAACTATGGCTACACCTTC CASSEARQINYGYTF . TRBJ1-2 . TRBV6-1
TGTGCCAGCAGTGAAGCGCGGGCTAGCGGGAGGATAGACCATGAGCAGTTCTTC CASSEARASGRIDHEQFF TRBD2 TRBJ2-1 . TRBV6-1
TGCGCCAGCAGCTTTAGGGCGGACAGGGTCACTGAAGCTTTCTTT CASSFRADRVTEAFF TRBD1 TRBJ1-1 . TRBV5-1
TGTGCCAGCAGGGACAGGGAGATGAGCAATCAGCCCCAGCATTTT CASRDREMSNQPQHF TRBD1 TRBJ1-5 . TRBV2
TGTGCCAGCGTGATCGTCGGGGGGACTGAAGCTTTCTTT CASVIVGGTEAFF . TRBJ1-1 once TRBV6-1
TGTGCCAGCAGTTTTTTCAGACAGGGCGGGTTGGCCACTGAAGCTTTCTTT CASSFFRQGGLATEAFF TRBD1 TRBJ1-1 few TRBV28
TGTGCTAGTGGGCAGGGCTCGAACACTGAAGCTTTCTTT CASGQGSNTEAFF . TRBJ1-1 . TRBV12-5
TGTGCCAGCAGCTTAACGGGGGGCTTCTACGAGCAGTACTTC CASSLTGGFYEQYF . TRBJ2-7 once TRBV7-2
TGTGCCAGCAGCTCCTGGGGGGGTCTAAGAGATACGCAGTATTTT CASSSWGGLRDTQYF TRBD2 TRBJ2-3 . TRBV11-2
TGTGCCAGCAGTCGGAGCGGGGGCCCCCAAGAGACCCAGTACTTC CASSRSGGPQETQYF TRBD2 TRBJ2-5 few TRBV9
TGTGCCAGCAGTGCCCCAACAAGACAGATCACCGGGGAGCTGTTTTTT CASSAPTRQITGELFF . TRBJ2-2 . TRBV2